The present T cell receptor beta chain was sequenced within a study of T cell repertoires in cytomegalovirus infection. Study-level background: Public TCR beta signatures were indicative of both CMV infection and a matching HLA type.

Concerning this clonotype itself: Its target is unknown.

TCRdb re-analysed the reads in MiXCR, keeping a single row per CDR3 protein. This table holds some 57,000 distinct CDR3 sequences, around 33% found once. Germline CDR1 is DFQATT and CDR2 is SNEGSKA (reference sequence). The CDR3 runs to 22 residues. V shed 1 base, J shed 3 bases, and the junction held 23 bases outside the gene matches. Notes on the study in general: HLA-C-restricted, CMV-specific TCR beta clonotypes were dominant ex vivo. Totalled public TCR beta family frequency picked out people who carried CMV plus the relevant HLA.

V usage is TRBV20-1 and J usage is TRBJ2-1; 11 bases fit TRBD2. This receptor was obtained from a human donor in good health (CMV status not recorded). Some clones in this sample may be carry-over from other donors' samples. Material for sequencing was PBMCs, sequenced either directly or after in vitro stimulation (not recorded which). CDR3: CSARGRVGVVAGGQGIYNEQFF. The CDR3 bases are TGCAGTGCTAGAGGAAGAGTGGGGGTAGTAGCGGGAGGGCAAGGGATCTACAATGAGCAGTTCTTC.